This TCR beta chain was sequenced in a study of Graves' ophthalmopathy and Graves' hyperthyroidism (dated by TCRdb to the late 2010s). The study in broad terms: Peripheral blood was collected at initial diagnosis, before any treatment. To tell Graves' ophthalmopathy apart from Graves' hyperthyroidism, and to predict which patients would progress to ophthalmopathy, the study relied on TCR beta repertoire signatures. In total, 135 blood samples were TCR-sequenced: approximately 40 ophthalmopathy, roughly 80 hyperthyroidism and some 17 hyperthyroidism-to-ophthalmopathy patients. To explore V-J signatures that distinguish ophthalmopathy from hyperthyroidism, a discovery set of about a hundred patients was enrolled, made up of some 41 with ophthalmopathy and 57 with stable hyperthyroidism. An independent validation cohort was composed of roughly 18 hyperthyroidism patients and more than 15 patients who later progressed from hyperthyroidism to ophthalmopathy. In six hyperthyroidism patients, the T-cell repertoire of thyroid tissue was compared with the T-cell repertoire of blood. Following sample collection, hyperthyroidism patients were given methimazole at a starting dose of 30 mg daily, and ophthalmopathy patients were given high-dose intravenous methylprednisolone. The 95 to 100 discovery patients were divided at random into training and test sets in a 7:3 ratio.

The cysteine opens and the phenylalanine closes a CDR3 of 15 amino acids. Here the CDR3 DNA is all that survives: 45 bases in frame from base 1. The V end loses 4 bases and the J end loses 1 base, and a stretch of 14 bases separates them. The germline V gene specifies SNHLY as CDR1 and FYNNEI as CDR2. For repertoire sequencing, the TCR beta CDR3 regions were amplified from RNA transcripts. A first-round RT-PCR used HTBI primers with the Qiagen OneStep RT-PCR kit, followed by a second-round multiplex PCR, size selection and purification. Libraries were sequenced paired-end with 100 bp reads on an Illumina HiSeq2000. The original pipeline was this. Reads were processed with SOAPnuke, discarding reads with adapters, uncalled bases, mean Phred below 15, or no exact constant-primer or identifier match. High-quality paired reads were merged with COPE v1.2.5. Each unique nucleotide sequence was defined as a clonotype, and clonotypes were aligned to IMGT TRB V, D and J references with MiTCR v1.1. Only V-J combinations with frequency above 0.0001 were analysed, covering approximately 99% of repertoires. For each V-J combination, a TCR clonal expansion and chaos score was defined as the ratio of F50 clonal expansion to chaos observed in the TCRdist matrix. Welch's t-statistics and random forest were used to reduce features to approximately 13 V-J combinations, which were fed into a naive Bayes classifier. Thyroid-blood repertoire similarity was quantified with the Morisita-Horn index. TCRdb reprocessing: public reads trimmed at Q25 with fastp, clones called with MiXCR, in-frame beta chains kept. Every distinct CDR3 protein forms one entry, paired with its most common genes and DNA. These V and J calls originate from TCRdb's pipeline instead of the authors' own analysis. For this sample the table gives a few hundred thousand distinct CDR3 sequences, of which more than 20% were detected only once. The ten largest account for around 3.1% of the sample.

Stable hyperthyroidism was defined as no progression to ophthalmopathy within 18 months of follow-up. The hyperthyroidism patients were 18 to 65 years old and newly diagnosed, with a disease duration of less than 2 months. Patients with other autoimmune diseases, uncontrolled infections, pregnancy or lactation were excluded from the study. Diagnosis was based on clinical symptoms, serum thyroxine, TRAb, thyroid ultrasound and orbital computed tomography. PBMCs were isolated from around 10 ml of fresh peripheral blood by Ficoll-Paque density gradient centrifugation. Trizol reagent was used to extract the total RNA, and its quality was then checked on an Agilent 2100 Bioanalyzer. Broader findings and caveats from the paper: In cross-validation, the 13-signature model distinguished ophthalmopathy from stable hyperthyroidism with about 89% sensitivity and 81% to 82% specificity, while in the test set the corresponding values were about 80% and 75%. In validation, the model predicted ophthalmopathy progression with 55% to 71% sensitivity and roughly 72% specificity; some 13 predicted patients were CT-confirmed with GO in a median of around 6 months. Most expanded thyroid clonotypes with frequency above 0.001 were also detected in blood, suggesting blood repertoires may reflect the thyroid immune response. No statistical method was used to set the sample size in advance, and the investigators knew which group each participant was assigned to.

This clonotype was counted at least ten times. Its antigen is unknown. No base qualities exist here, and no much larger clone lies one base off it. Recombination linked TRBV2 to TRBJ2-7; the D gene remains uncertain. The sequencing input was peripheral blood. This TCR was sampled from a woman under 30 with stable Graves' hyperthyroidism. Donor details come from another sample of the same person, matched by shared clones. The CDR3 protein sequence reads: CASSGGSHLSYEQYF. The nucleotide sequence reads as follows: TGTGCCAGCAGTGGAGGTAGCCACCTTTCCTACGAGCAGTACTTC.